The clone carrying this T cell receptor beta chain turned up a few times. As yet, its antigen is unknown. This sample is part of a study of cytomegalovirus exposure and HLA in healthy donors. Across the study: Per a later analysis, the 550 to 850 first-cohort and 120 validation repertoires shared one platform.

Overall study findings and caveats: Reportedly, cytomegalovirus status was diagnosed with high sensitivity and specificity. A few of the chains that were CMV-associated were confirmed in vitro to be specific for CMV antigens.

Using immunoSEQ multiplex PCR, the repertoire was profiled, and TCRdb retains in-frame clones only, with some absent. The sample consists of tens of thousands of clones, 84% of them appearing once. Germline trimming cut 2 bases from V and 5 bases from J; bases unmatched to any gene: 7. Germline V gene data show CDR1 as SGHRS and CDR2 as YFSETQ. CDR3 size: 18 residues. This TCR was sampled from a woman under 30 in good health and CMV-seropositive. Sequences were obtained from PBMCs. The chain has TRBV5-1 and TRBJ2-1; TRBD2 matches 16 bases. CDR3 loop: CASSFTGTSGGADNEQFF. The CDR3 coding sequence is TGCGCCAGCAGCTTCACCGGGACTAGCGGGGGGGCCGACAATGAGCAGTTCTTC.